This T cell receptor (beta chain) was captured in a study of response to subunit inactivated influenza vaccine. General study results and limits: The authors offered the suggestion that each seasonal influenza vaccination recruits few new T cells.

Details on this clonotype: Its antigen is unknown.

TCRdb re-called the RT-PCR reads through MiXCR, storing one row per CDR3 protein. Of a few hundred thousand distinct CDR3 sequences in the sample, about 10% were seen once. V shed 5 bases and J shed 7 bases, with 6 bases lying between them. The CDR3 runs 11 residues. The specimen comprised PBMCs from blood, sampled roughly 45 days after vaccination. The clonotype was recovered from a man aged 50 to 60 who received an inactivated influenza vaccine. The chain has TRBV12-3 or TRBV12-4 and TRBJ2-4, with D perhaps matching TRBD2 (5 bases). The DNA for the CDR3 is TGTGCCAGCAGTCCGGGGAACATTCAGTACTTC. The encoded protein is CASSPGNIQYF.